This TCR beta chain is from a study of T cell responses to AZD1222 COVID-19 vaccine. Assay: immunoSEQ multiplex PCR; the TCRdb copy retains only in-frame clones and omits some. Of around 130,000 clones in the sample, roughly nine tenths were seen once. The CDR3 contains 14 residues. Germline V CDR1 and CDR2: GTSNPN, SVGIG (reference sequence). V usage is TRBV30 and J usage is TRBJ2-2; D is possibly TRBD2 (5 bases). This clonotype was obtained from an adult in good health. The specimen was peripheral blood, collected on day 0 of AZD1222 vaccination. The CDR3 sequence: CALHPGSNTGELFF. The CDR3 DNA sequence: TGTGCTTTACACCCGGGATCCAACACCGGGGAGCTGTTTTTT.